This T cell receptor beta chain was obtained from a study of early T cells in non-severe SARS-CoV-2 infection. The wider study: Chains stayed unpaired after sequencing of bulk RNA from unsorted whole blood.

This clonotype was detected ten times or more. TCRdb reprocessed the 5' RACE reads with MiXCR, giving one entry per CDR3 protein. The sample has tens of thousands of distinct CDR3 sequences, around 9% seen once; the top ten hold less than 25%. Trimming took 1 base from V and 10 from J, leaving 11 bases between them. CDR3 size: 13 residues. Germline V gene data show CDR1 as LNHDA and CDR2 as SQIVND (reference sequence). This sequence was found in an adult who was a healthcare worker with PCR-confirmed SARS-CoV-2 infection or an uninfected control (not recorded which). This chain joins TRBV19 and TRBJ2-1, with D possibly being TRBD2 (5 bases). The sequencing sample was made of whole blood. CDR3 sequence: CASSIVGLTEQFF. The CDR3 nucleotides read TGTGCCAGTAGTATAGTCGGACTGACCGAGCAGTTCTTC.